Sequencing of this T cell receptor (beta chain) was carried out in a study of shared T cell receptors in the human thymus. Clones were read by immunoSEQ multiplex PCR, and TCRdb kept only the in-frame ones, dropping some. Of hundreds of thousands of clones detected, roughly 86% appear once; the ten largest clones hold 0.009% to 0.0095%. These data were likewise used in another study, on human thymus T cells. That study adds: Resections that were taken during corrective heart surgery supplied the thymus tissue. An apparent bias in V and J gene usage was seen in thymic and blood repertoires. What related research reported was that thymic repertoires overlapped highly among unrelated individuals.

This TCR derives from a boy under two years old with a congenital heart defect. The material sequenced was thymocytes.

In DNA form, the CDR3 reads TGTGCTAGTGGTTTCCCGGGTCCAACCCTCTACAATGAGCAGTTCTTC. Its protein product is CASGFPGPTLYNEQFF. The rearrangement links TRBV12-5 to TRBJ2-1; D call uncertain. V lost 3 bases, J lost 3 bases, and 15 bases lay in between. From germline, CDR1 is LGHNT and CDR2 FRNRAP. This CDR3 has 16 amino acids.